The 17 T cell receptor beta chains below come from one sample, sequenced in a study of blood T cell repertoires in COVID-19 (dated by TCRdb to the early 2020s). Preparation of the library involved the immunoSEQ multiplex PCR assay. What TCRdb holds here is the immuneACCESS table cut down to in-frame rearrangements. Part of the clones is not present; checked against another copy, under half of the missing clones reflect an unresolved V gene, and the others are unexplained. The sample table lists 300,000 to 400,000 clones, about 93% of them with a count of one. Roughly 3.3% of the sample goes to the ten largest clones. Sequencing was performed on peripheral blood. These receptor sequences come from a woman aged 18-29 years who had recovered from COVID-19.

J is TRBJ2-2 and V is TRBV11-2, with D maybe TRBD2 (5 bases). This CDR3 contains 17 residues. CDR1 SGHAT and CDR2 FQNNGV come from the germline V gene. The V end was cut by 5 bases, the J end by 2 bases, with 18 bases between. The CDR3 loop reads CASSLRTGNINTGELFF. The CDR3 DNA is TGTGCCAGCAGCCTTAGGACCGGGAACATTAACACCGGGGAGCTGTTTTTT.

V is TRBV19 and J is TRBJ2-2; 9 nucleotides line up with TRBD2. Trimming cost V 5 bases and J 7 bases; bases outside gene matches: 8. Per germline, CDR1 LNHDA and CDR2 SQIVND (reference sequence). The CDR3 contains 15 residues. Here the CDR3 reads CASSLGLAGFGELFF. The CDR3 coding sequence is TGTGCCAGTAGTTTGGGCCTAGCGGGATTCGGGGAGCTGTTTTTT.

This clone was picked up one time. The rearrangement joins TRBV5-6 to TRBJ2-5, with a weak D call TRBD2 (5 bases). V lost 4 bases and J lost 6, with 13 bases in between. Germline CDR1 is SGHDT and CDR2 is YYEEEE. CDR3 size: 13 residues. The CDR3 loop reads CASSPPAAKTQYF. In DNA form, the CDR3 reads TGTGCCAGCAGCCCCCCAGCGGCCAAGACCCAGTACTTC.

This clone was seen more than once but under ten times. The V and J genes are TRBV19 and TRBJ1-1; D might be TRBD1 (5 bases). V was trimmed by 7 bases and J by 1 base, leaving 10 bases between them. CDR3 length: 13 amino acids. From germline, CDR1 is LNHDA and CDR2 SQIVND (reference sequence). The CDR3 DNA sequence: TGTGCCAGTAAAACACAGGAGAACACTGAAGCTTTCTTT. Its protein is CASKTQENTEAFF. The full variable domain, completed using reference TRBV19 and TRBJ1-1, is DGGITQSPKYLFRKEGQNVTLSCEQNLNHDAMYWYRQDPGQGLRLIYYSQIVNDFQKGDIAEGYSVSREKKESFPLTVTSAQKNPTAFYLCASKTQENTEAFFGQGTRLTVV.

This rearrangement joins TRBV5-4 to TRBJ1-2; D gene unclear. This CDR3 region has 13 residues. Trimming stripped 0 bases from V and 4 bases from J, with 7 bases between. Germline lookup yields CDR1 SGHNT and CDR2 YYREEE (reference sequence). The CDR3 region is CASSLELPYGYTF. The CDR3, as DNA: TGTGCCAGCAGCTTGGAACTGCCCTATGGCTACACCTTC.

The V gene is TRBV6-2 or TRBV6-3, the J gene TRBJ1-4; tentatively, D is TRBD1 (5 bases). Germline loops: CDR1 MNHEY, CDR2 SVGEGT. Trimming pared 5 bases from V and 5 bases from J, leaving 12 bases between. There are 14 residues in the CDR3. CDR3 residues: CASSLQDYNEKLFF. Here the CDR3 DNA reads TGTGCCAGCAGTCTACAGGACTACAATGAAAAACTGTTTTTT.

The rearrangement links TRBV2 to TRBJ2-1; 10 nucleotides match TRBD2. The CDR3 totals 16 residues. Germline CDR1 and CDR2: SNHLY and FYNNEI. V dropped 3 bases and J dropped 5; count of bases not matched to a gene: 7. CDR3 residues: CASSEVPSGRDNEQFF. The CDR3 nucleotides are TGTGCCAGCAGTGAGGTCCCGAGCGGGAGGGACAATGAGCAGTTCTTC.

The chain is built from TRBV20-1 and TRBJ1-6; D unclear. V dropped 3 bases and J dropped 6 bases, with 15 bases sitting between them. The CDR3 loop spans 15 amino acids. Germline CDR1 and CDR2: DFQATT and SNEGSKA (reference sequence). The CDR3 loop is CSASVRFFGNSPLHF. The CDR3 bases are TGCAGTGCTAGTGTGAGATTCTTCGGTAATTCACCCCTCCACTTT.

The rearrangement uses TRBV6-2 or TRBV6-3 and TRBJ2-2; 7 nucleotides line up with TRBD2. The V gene end was trimmed by 5 bases and the J gene end by 5 bases; junction bases not matched to a gene: 5. Germline CDR1 reads MNHEY; CDR2 reads SVGEGT. The CDR3 extends over 14 amino acids. The CDR3 is CASSLAVGTGELFF. CDR3 DNA: TGTGCCAGCAGTCTAGCGGTTGGGACCGGGGAGCTGTTTTTT.

The chain couples TRBV2 to TRBJ1-1; 11 positions match TRBD1. J was trimmed by 4 bases and V by 9 bases; bases with no gene match: 4. This CDR3 has 13 amino acids. Germline V lookup: CDR1 SNHLY, CDR2 FYNNEI. CDR3 DNA: TGTGCCAGTACCGGGACAGGGGGCACTGAAGCTTTCTTT. Encoded protein: CASTGTGGTEAFF.

The chain recombines TRBV15 with TRBJ2-3; D remains ambiguous. Looked up from germline, CDR1 is LNHNV and CDR2 is YYDKDF (reference sequence). This CDR3 contains 15 residues. Trimming removed 0 bases at V and 4 bases at J, with 11 bases between. The CDR3 nucleotides read TGTGCCACCAGCAGAGATGAGGTGTCCGCAGATACGCAGTATTTT. The encoded protein is CATSRDEVSADTQYF.

The chain employs TRBV3-1 (or the pseudogene TRBV3-2) and TRBJ1-4; D ambiguous. The CDR3 has 15 residues. From germline, CDR1 is LGHDT and CDR2 YNNKEL (reference sequence). V lost 2 bases, J lost 2 bases, and 9 bases lay in between. The CDR3 DNA sequence: TGTGCCAGCAGCCAATACCGGGTCACTAATGAAAAACTGTTTTTT. Protein sequence: CASSQYRVTNEKLFF.

This chain joins TRBV6-5 and TRBJ2-6; TRBD1 matches at 11 bases. V shed 8 bases and J 7 bases; nucleotides not matched to a gene: 7. CDR1 is MNHEY and CDR2 is SVGAGI in the germline V gene. The length of the CDR3 is 15 residues. CDR3 nucleotide sequence: TGTGCCAGCGGCGGACAGGGGGCTCGAGCCAACGTCCTGACTTTC. This translates into CASGGQGARANVLTF.

This clone was seen only once. The V call is TRBV5-1, the J call TRBJ2-5, with TRBD2 matching 10 bases. CDR1 SGHRS and CDR2 YFSETQ come from the germline V gene. V lost 1 base and J lost 4; bases outside the gene matches: 7. The CDR3 consists of 16 residues. CDR3 sequence reads: CASSLRVAGGRETQYF. The CDR3 nucleotides read TGCGCCAGCAGCTTGCGGGTAGCGGGAGGTAGAGAGACCCAGTACTTC.

The chain's CDR3 is CASSQDGGLNTEAFF. CDR3 bases: TGCGCCAGCAGCCAAGACGGCGGACTAAACACTGAAGCTTTCTTT. This sequence joins TRBV4-3 and TRBJ1-1; D unclear. V lost 0 bases to trimming and J lost 2 bases, with 10 bases between them. CDR1 is LGHNA, CDR2 YSLEER, per germline. The CDR3 covers 15 residues.

The chain joins TRBV7-9 to TRBJ2-5, with TRBD2 identical over 7 bases. V lost 7 bases to trimming and J lost 1 base; unmatched junction nucleotides: 6. CDR1 is SEHNR, CDR2 FQNEAQ, per germline (reference sequence). The CDR3 is 14 residues long. CDR3 sequence: CASTYGLGQETQYF. CDR3 DNA: TGTGCCAGCACCTACGGACTAGGCCAAGAGACCCAGTACTTC.

This chain connects TRBV29-1 to TRBJ1-3, with a tentative D call TRBD1 (6 bases). Germline CDR1 and CDR2: SQVTM and ANQGSEA. This CDR3 has 11 residues. The CDR3 DNA is TGCAACCGGACAGAGGCTTGCACCATATATTTT. Protein product: CNRTEACTIYF.